Below are 9 T cell receptor beta chains sequenced from a single sample in a study of regulatory T cells in long-lasting Graves disease. Arm-PCR of CDR3 regions with iRepertoire HTBI primers generated TCR beta libraries. TCRdb redid the calling of the multiplex PCR reads with MiXCR, one entry per CDR3 protein. This table has 450,000 to 600,000 distinct CDR3 sequences, under 20% appearing once. Noted time point: newly diagnosed GD, antithyroid drugs for less than 3 months. RNA from PBMCs was the source of the TCR library. The data were also submitted as part of a second study, on T cells in Graves' hyperthyroidism and ophthalmopathy.

This sample comprised peripheral blood mononuclear cells (PBMCs), obtained at new diagnosis, from a patient treated with antithyroid drugs. These receptor sequences come from a man aged 40-55 years with Graves disease.

The CDR3 sequence: CSARRGEYNEQFF. The CDR3 DNA is TGCAGTGCTAGACGGGGGGAATACAATGAGCAGTTCTTC. J is TRBJ2-1 and V is TRBV20-1, with 7 bases fitting TRBD2. CDR3 length equals 13 residues. The germline V gene has CDR1 DFQATT and CDR2 SNEGSKA (reference sequence). Trimming removed 2 bases from V and 4 bases from J; junction bases left unmatched: 2.

This clonotype was counted between two and nine times. This sequence joins TRBV7-9 and TRBJ1-2; D is possibly TRBD1 (5 bases). In germline, CDR1 is SEHNR, CDR2 FQNEAQ (reference sequence). This CDR3 spans 14 amino acids. V was clipped by 5 bases and J by 0 bases, with 10 bases between them. The CDR3 reads CASSNTTANYGYTF. The CDR3 DNA is TGTGCCAGCAGCAATACGACAGCTAACTATGGCTACACCTTC.

The sample holds many counts of this clonotype. The V and J genes are TRBV12-3 or TRBV12-4 and TRBJ2-5; 7 nucleotides agree with TRBD2. V lost 5 bases and J lost 7; bases outside the gene matches: 13. The CDR3 runs 15 residues. CDR3 region: CASSRLPGLRGTQYF. The CDR3 DNA sequence: TGTGCCAGCAGTCGACTACCGGGACTACGGGGGACCCAGTACTTC.

There are many counts of this clonotype. The chain is built from TRBV2 and TRBJ2-3; 8 bases map to TRBD2. The ends lost 2 bases at V and 4 bases at J; junction bases unmatched: 2. CDR3 size: 14 residues. The germline CDR1 and CDR2 sequences are SNHLY and FYNNEI. The CDR3, as DNA: TGTGCCAGCAGTGAACTAGCGGGCGCAGATACGCAGTATTTT. This gives the protein CASSELAGADTQYF.

This clonotype was observed at least ten times. V is TRBV24-1 and J is TRBJ2-5; D may correspond to TRBD1 or TRBD2 (6 bases each). CDR3 length: 15 amino acids. The V end lost 1 base, the J end lost 1 base, and 9 bases lay between the germline ends. Germline CDR1 and CDR2: KGHDR and SFDVKD. The CDR3 protein is CATSDFGGPQETQYF. Written as DNA, the CDR3 is TGTGCCACCAGTGATTTTGGGGGGCCCCAAGAGACCCAGTACTTC.

This clonotype was picked up many times. This rearrangement joins TRBV3-1 to TRBJ2-1, with 9 bases aligning to TRBD1. With 3 bases clipped from V and 4 bases from J, the junction kept 4 bases outside the gene matches. CDR1 is LGHDT and CDR2 is YNNKEL in the germline V gene (reference sequence). The CDR3 covers 15 residues. The CDR3 DNA reads TGTGCCAGCAGCCACTGGGACAGGGAGTACAATGAGCAGTTCTTC. Translating it yields CASSHWDREYNEQFF.

Many counts were recorded for this clonotype. This chain uses TRBV28 with TRBJ2-1; D might be TRBD2 (5 bases). CDR3 length equals 17 residues. Trimming shortened V by 5 bases and J by 0 bases, and 17 bases separated the two germline ends. Germline V gene sequence: CDR1 MDHEN, CDR2 SYDVKM. The CDR3 region has the DNA TGTGCCAGCAGTACACGAGGGAGCGGTCTCTCCTACAATGAGCAGTTCTTC. This codes for CASSTRGSGLSYNEQFF.

This clonotype has at least ten counts. The V gene is TRBV27, the J gene TRBJ1-2; tentatively, D is TRBD1 (6 bases). CDR1 is MNHEY and CDR2 is SMNVEV in the germline V gene (reference sequence). The CDR3 is 14 amino acids. V shed 4 bases and J shed 7 bases, with 16 bases lying between them. The chain's CDR3 is CASSSTGSLVGYTF. CDR3 in DNA: TGTGCCAGCAGTTCTACAGGGTCCTTGGTTGGCTACACCTTC.

This clonotype was counted ten times or more. The chain recombines TRBV18 with TRBJ2-7; 9 bases line up with TRBD2. The CDR3 runs 14 residues. The V gene end was trimmed by 4 bases and the J gene end by 7 bases; junction bases not matched to a gene: 8. The germline V gene encodes CDR1 KGHSH and CDR2 LQKENI. This CDR3 reads CASSRGTSRKEQYF. CDR3 DNA: TGTGCCAGCTCACGCGGGACTAGCAGGAAGGAGCAGTACTTC. The entire variable domain, with the rest obtained from reference TRBV18 and TRBJ2-7, is as follows: NAGVMQNPRHLVRRRGQEARLRCSPMKGHSHVYWYRQLPEEGLKFMVYLQKENIIDESGMPKERFSAEFPKEGPSILRIQQVVRGDSAAYFCASSRGTSRKEQYFGPGTRLTVT.